Shown below are 9 T cell receptor beta chains from a single sample sequenced in a study of blood T cell repertoires in COVID-19. The method was immunoSEQ multiplex PCR; TCRdb's version includes in-frame clones alone and lacks a portion of them. The table has 150,000 to 200,000 clones, approximately 82% seen once. The sequenced sample consisted of peripheral blood. Source of these receptors: a woman aged 40 to 49 with COVID-19, enrolled during active disease.

The rearrangement joins TRBV7-9 to TRBJ2-2; 7 bases map to TRBD1. CDR1 is SEHNR and CDR2 is FQNEAQ in the germline V gene (reference sequence). Germline trimming cut 5 bases from V and 4 bases from J; bases unmatched to any gene: 7. This CDR3 spans 15 amino acids. The CDR3 is CASSRQGSGTGELFF. CDR3 nucleotides: TGTGCCAGCAGCCGACAGGGTTCTGGCACCGGGGAGCTGTTTTTT.

J is TRBJ1-1 and V is TRBV15; 11 nucleotides match TRBD1. V lost 2 bases and J lost 5; bases outside the gene matches: 7. This CDR3 comprises 16 residues. CDR1 and CDR2 (germline): LNHNV, YYDKDF (reference sequence). The CDR3 DNA reads TGTGCCACCAGCAGAAAAGTAGGGACAGGGGGAACTGAAGCTTTCTTT. Translated: CATSRKVGTGGTEAFF.

V is TRBV5-5 and J is TRBJ1-6; 8 bases align to TRBD1. Germline V gene data show CDR1 as SGHKS and CDR2 as YYEKEE (reference sequence). Unmatched junction bases numbered 9, after V lost 2 bases and J lost 8 bases. This CDR3 has 16 amino acids. Here the CDR3 reads CASSFGQGTRYSPLHF. CDR3 nucleotide sequence: TGTGCCAGCAGCTTTGGACAGGGAACTCGCTATTCACCCCTCCACTTT.

The chain has TRBV30 and TRBJ2-7, with 7 bases matching TRBD2. The V gene end was trimmed by 5 bases and the J gene end by 2 bases; junction bases not matched to a gene: 0. The CDR3 contains 11 residues. Germline CDR1 and CDR2: GTSNPN and SVGIG (reference sequence). CDR3 amino acids: CAWGRAYEQYF. In DNA, the CDR3 is TGTGCCTGGGGGAGGGCCTACGAGCAGTACTTC.

This chain joins TRBV15 and TRBJ1-6, with D perhaps TRBD1 (6 bases). Trimming pared 4 bases from V and 6 bases from J, leaving 10 bases between. The germline V gene has CDR1 LNHNV and CDR2 YYDKDF (reference sequence). This CDR3 contains 14 residues. CDR3 nucleotide sequence: TGTGCCACCAGCACCGGACAGAGTAATTCACCCCTCCACTTT. This encodes CATSTGQSNSPLHF.

The V call is TRBV28, the J call TRBJ2-1, with 10 bases fitting TRBD2. J lost 4 bases, V lost 2 bases, and 2 bases had no gene match. Germline V lookup: CDR1 MDHEN, CDR2 SYDVKM. The CDR3 has 15 residues. Here the CDR3 DNA reads TGTGCCAGCAGTTTACTGACTAGCGGGTACAATGAGCAGTTCTTC. Translation: CASSLLTSGYNEQFF. Supplemented by reference TRBV28 and TRBJ2-1, the full variable domain reads DVKVTQSSRYLVKRTGEKVFLECVQDMDHENMFWYRQDPGLGLRLIYFSYDVKMKEKGDIPEGYSVSREKKERFSLILESASTNQTSMYLCASSLLTSGYNEQFFGPGTRLTVL.

The rearrangement joins TRBV3-1 (or the pseudogene TRBV3-2) to TRBJ2-7; maybe TRBD2 (5 bases). Trimming took 4 bases from V and 6 from J, leaving 19 bases between them. This CDR3 is built from 15 residues. Germline CDR1 reads LGHDT; CDR2 reads YNNKEL (reference sequence). CDR3: CASSPFEGEGSEQYF. CDR3 sequence (DNA): TGTGCCAGCAGCCCCTTTGAGGGAGAGGGATCCGAGCAGTACTTC.

The chain couples TRBV18 to TRBJ1-2; perhaps TRBD1 as D (5 bases). Between the trimmed V and J ends, which lost 6 bases and 2 bases, there was a span of 10 bases. CDR1 is KGHSH, CDR2 LQKENI, per germline. This CDR3 is 13 amino acids long. This chain's CDR3 is CASSPRVNYGYTF. The CDR3 coding sequence is TGTGCCAGCTCGCCCAGGGTAAACTATGGCTACACCTTC.

V and J are TRBV6-4 and TRBJ2-3; TRBD1 aligns across 9 bases. The CDR3 covers 14 residues. With 5 bases clipped from V and 4 bases from J, the junction kept 4 bases outside the gene matches. Germline CDR1 reads MRHNA; CDR2 reads SNTAGT. The CDR3 sequence is CASSPQGAADTQYF. CDR3 bases: TGTGCCAGCAGTCCACAGGGGGCCGCAGATACGCAGTATTTT.